This entry is about one TCR beta chain. Its target is not known. This sample was included in a study of T cell responses to AZD1222 COVID-19 vaccine. V was pared by 5 bases and J by 1 base, with 7 bases of the junction left unmatched. The germline CDR1 and CDR2 sequences are SGHTA and FQGNSA. This CDR3 comprises 16 residues. The table came from immunoSEQ multiplex PCR; TCRdb's copy has only in-frame clones and leaves some out. This table holds roughly 29,000 clones, 93% found once. General study findings and limits: Vaccination with two AZD1222 doses was followed by a rise in Spike-specific TCR breadth and depth. Repertoires were obtained solely post-peak T cell response. Only a handful of people who got AZD1222 tested seropositive at baseline. White British people made up most donors, females outnumbered males, and clonal diversity was possibly underestimated.

This specimen consisted of peripheral blood, obtained on day 0 of AZD1222 vaccination. This chain connects TRBV7-2 to TRBJ1-5, with 8 bases fitting TRBD1. The sequence was obtained from an adult in good health. CDR3 residues: CASSTRTGLSNQPQHF. In nucleotides, the CDR3 is TGTGCCAGCAGCACCCGGACAGGGTTAAGCAATCAGCCCCAGCATTTT.